These 19 T cell receptor beta chains came from one sample sequenced in a study of PD-1 blockade in classical Hodgkin lymphoma. Each patient relapsed following autologous stem cell transplantation, and prior brentuximab vedotin exposure differed. Here immunoSEQ multiplex PCR was the method, and the copy in TCRdb shows in-frame clones only, minus some. The repertoire holds some 25,000 clones, around 69% seen once, with about 11% in the top ten. The sample consisted of peripheral blood mononuclear cells (PBMCs), taken before the second cycle of nivolumab. The source is a human donor with classical Hodgkin lymphoma.

The chain joins TRBV7-2 to TRBJ2-3, with 8 bases that match TRBD2. The junction had 9 bases not matched to a gene; V was cut back by 1 base and J by 3 bases. Germline assignment: CDR1 SGHTA and CDR2 FQGNSA. The CDR3 runs to 17 residues. For the CDR3, the DNA is TGTGCCAGCAGCTTAGTGGGCGGGGGGCACAGGACAGATACGCAGTATTTT. Encoded protein: CASSLVGGGHRTDTQYF.

The chain links TRBV4-2 to TRBJ2-3; the match to TRBD2 covers 12 bases. The CDR3 runs 19 residues. Germline V CDR1 and CDR2: LGHNA, YNFKEQ. J lost 3 bases, V lost 4 bases, and 14 bases had no gene match. This CDR3 reads CASSPLGASGGAGTDTQYF. The CDR3, as DNA: TGTGCCAGCAGCCCCCTAGGGGCTAGCGGGGGGGCCGGTACAGATACGCAGTATTTT.

The chain carries TRBV5-1 and TRBJ1-4; maybe TRBD1 (6 bases). V dropped 4 bases and J dropped 4 bases, with 11 bases sitting between them. CDR3 length: 14 residues. Per germline, CDR1 SGHRS and CDR2 YFSETQ. Here the CDR3 DNA reads TGCGCCAGCAGCACCGGCAGGGGTAATGAAAAACTGTTTTTT. Amino acids: CASSTGRGNEKLFF.

The sample holds a few counts of this clone. The J gene is TRBJ1-1, the V gene TRBV6-1; the match to TRBD1 covers 7 bases. This CDR3 region has 15 residues. The ends lost 2 bases at V and 0 bases at J; junction bases unmatched: 3. Germline CDR1 reads MNHNS; CDR2 reads SASEGT. CDR3 amino acids: CASSELGQMNTEAFF. Written as DNA, the CDR3 is TGTGCCAGCAGTGAATTGGGACAGATGAACACTGAAGCTTTCTTT.

The rearrangement links TRBV7-2 to TRBJ2-1; TRBD2 is a possible D gene (6 bases). The V gene's germline CDR1 is SGHTA and CDR2 FQGNSA. V lost 7 bases, J lost 5 bases, and 9 bases lay in between. This CDR3 has 12 amino acids. CDR3 protein: CASTDYHNEQFF. The CDR3 DNA reads as TGTGCCAGCACGGACTATCACAATGAGCAGTTCTTC.

This sequence joins TRBV2 and TRBJ2-5; TRBD2 matches 9 bases. The germline V gene has CDR1 SNHLY and CDR2 FYNNEI. The CDR3 contains 16 residues. Germline trimming cut 4 bases from V and 5 bases from J; bases unmatched to any gene: 11. The CDR3 DNA is TGTGCCAGCAGTGCTCACGTGGGACTAGCTGATGAGACCCAGTACTTC. Translated, it gives CASSAHVGLADETQYF.

This chain uses TRBV15 with TRBJ1-4; no reliable D call. The V gene's germline CDR1 is LNHNV and CDR2 YYDKDF (reference sequence). This CDR3 has 14 amino acids. V was pared by 1 base and J by 8 bases, with 11 bases between. The DNA of the CDR3 is TGTGCCACCAGCAGAGCAGATATGGGGGAAAAACTGTTTTTT. It yields the protein CATSRADMGEKLFF.

V is TRBV6-5 and J is TRBJ1-5; 7 nucleotides match TRBD1. With 5 bases clipped from V and 4 bases from J, the junction kept 2 bases outside the gene matches. This CDR3 comprises 13 residues. Germline V gene lookup returns CDR1 MNHEY and CDR2 SVGAGI. The CDR3 protein is CASSRTGNQPQHF. The CDR3 bases are TGTGCCAGCAGTAGGACAGGTAATCAGCCCCAGCATTTT.

V is TRBV7-8 and J is TRBJ1-1; unclear D gene. This CDR3 has 14 residues. From germline, CDR1 is SGHVS and CDR2 FQNEAQ. V lost 5 bases and J lost 0, with 10 bases in between. CDR3 sequence: CASSHLTLNTEAFF. DNA for the CDR3: TGTGCCAGCAGCCACCTGACACTGAACACTGAAGCTTTCTTT.

V usage is TRBV6-5 and J usage is TRBJ1-5; no reliable D call. CDR1 is MNHEY, CDR2 SVGAGI, per germline. This CDR3 is built from 16 residues. V was clipped by 0 bases and J by 3 bases, with 12 bases between them. In nucleotides, the CDR3 is TGTGCCAGCAGTTACTCAATTTCGGCAGACAATCAGCCCCAGCATTTT. Protein sequence: CASSYSISADNQPQHF.

The chain carries TRBV6-1 and TRBJ1-2, with 8 nucleotides matching TRBD1. The germline gives CDR1 MNHNS, CDR2 SASEGT. This CDR3 has 14 amino acids. V dropped 5 bases and J dropped 5; count of bases not matched to a gene: 7. This CDR3 is CASSWDRQGYGYTF. In nucleotides, the CDR3 is TGTGCCAGCAGTTGGGACAGGCAAGGGTATGGCTACACCTTC.

The chain carries TRBV7-9 and TRBJ1-5; D uncertain. The germline gives CDR1 SEHNR, CDR2 FQNEAQ (reference sequence). Trimming removed 1 base from V and 7 bases from J, with 5 bases in between. There are 12 residues in the CDR3. The chain's CDR3 is CASSLDTQPQHF. The CDR3 bases are TGTGCCAGCAGCTTAGACACGCAGCCCCAGCATTTT.

This clone was picked up a small number of times. The V call is TRBV7-6, the J call TRBJ1-1, with TRBD1 matching 8 bases. The germline V gene has CDR1 SGHVS and CDR2 FNYEAQ. The CDR3 loop spans 15 amino acids. The junction had 10 bases not matched to a gene; V was cut back by 5 bases and J by 5 bases. The CDR3 here is CASSREDRAGTEAFF. The DNA for the CDR3 is TGTGCCAGCAGCCGTGAGGACAGGGCAGGAACTGAAGCTTTCTTT.

As DNA, the CDR3 is TGTGCCAGCAGTTTGGCCGGGACGGCCTATGGCTACACCTTC. Translation: CASSLAGTAYGYTF. The chain has TRBV27 and TRBJ1-2; a weak D match, TRBD1 (5 bases). This CDR3 spans 14 amino acids. V lost 3 bases, J lost 4 bases, and 12 bases lay in between. Germline lookup yields CDR1 MNHEY and CDR2 SMNVEV (reference sequence).

The V and J genes are TRBV4-3 and TRBJ1-5; D gene ambiguous. The germline CDR1 and CDR2 sequences are LGHNA and YSLEER. The CDR3 consists of 14 residues. The ends were cut back, 0 bases at V and 7 bases at J, with 10 bases in the middle. The CDR3: CASSQDMGGQPQHF. CDR3 DNA: TGCGCCAGCAGCCAAGATATGGGTGGCCAGCCCCAGCATTTT.

This rearrangement joins TRBV28 to TRBJ2-7, with 11 bases fitting TRBD1. The junction had 8 bases not matched to a gene; V was cut back by 4 bases and J by 3 bases. The CDR3 extends over 16 amino acids. Germline CDR1 is MDHEN and CDR2 is SYDVKM. The CDR3, as DNA: TGTGCCAGCAGTTCTTCCGGGACAGGGGGACGCTACGAGCAGTACTTC. Translated: CASSSSGTGGRYEQYF.

This chain uses TRBV19 with TRBJ1-2; the D gene is possibly TRBD1 (5 bases). The CDR3 covers 14 residues. Germline V gives CDR1 LNHDA, CDR2 SQIVND (reference sequence). The V and J ends lost 4 bases and 4 bases respectively, with 13 bases between them. This chain's CDR3 is CASSTSTDSYGYTF. As DNA, the CDR3 is TGTGCCAGTAGTACCTCTACCGACAGCTATGGCTACACCTTC.

This clone was seen once. The chain employs TRBV7-2 and TRBJ2-4, with D perhaps assigned TRBD1 or TRBD2 (5 bases each). The CDR3 is 15 amino acids. Trimming left V 1 base short and J 5 bases short, with 12 bases between. Germline V gene data show CDR1 as SGHTA and CDR2 as FQGNSA. DNA for the CDR3: TGTGCCAGCAGCTTAGAGTCTGGGGGAGAAAACATTCAGTACTTC. This gives the protein CASSLESGGENIQYF. Full variable domain (missing parts from reference TRBV7-2 and TRBJ2-4): GAGVSQSPSNKVTEKGKDVELRCDPISGHTALYWYRQSLGQGLEFLIYFQGNSAPDKSGLPSDRFSAERTGGSVSTLTIQRTQQEDSAVYLCASSLESGGENIQYFGAGTRLSVL.

This clone turned up a few times. The chain carries TRBV5-6 and TRBJ1-1; 9 bases agree with TRBD1. CDR3 length: 16 amino acids. With V trimmed by 3 bases and J by 0 bases, 6 bases remained unmatched. Per germline, CDR1 SGHDT and CDR2 YYEEEE. CDR3 DNA: TGTGCCAGCAGCTGGGGACAGGGTACCATGAACACTGAAGCTTTCTTT. Amino acids: CASSWGQGTMNTEAFF.